These 2 T cell receptor beta chains were sequenced from one sample in a study of T-cell reconstitution after alpha-beta-depleted transplantation in children. A TCRbeta library incorporating unique molecular identifiers was prepared. TCRdb analysed the PCR reads with MiXCR anew, one entry per CDR3 protein. Here the sample spans about 440,000 distinct CDR3 sequences, about 40% being singletons. Sequencing was performed on PBMCs, taken before TCRalphabeta/CD19-depleted stem cell transplant. The receptors shown here come from a girl under 10 years old with aplastic anemia, due to receive a stem cell transplant.

Many counts were recorded for this clonotype. The V and J genes are TRBV5-1 and TRBJ2-7; perhaps TRBD2 as D (6 bases). This CDR3 has 16 residues. From germline, CDR1 is SGHRS and CDR2 YFSETQ. V dropped 5 bases and J dropped 3 bases, with 21 bases sitting between them. The CDR3 bases are TGCGCCAGCAGGGAATTGGTTAGTAGCGGAAACTACGAGCAGTACTTC. This translates into CASRELVSSGNYEQYF.

This clonotype came up a few times. This sequence joins TRBV20-1 and TRBJ2-5, with 11 bases identical to TRBD2. V was clipped by 7 bases and J by 5 bases; unmatched bases: 15. This CDR3 is 16 amino acids long. Looked up from germline, CDR1 is DFQATT and CDR2 is SNEGSKA (reference sequence). The CDR3 DNA reads TGCAGTGTCAGGGGGCAACTAGCGGGAGTTCGTGAGACCCAGTACTTC. Its protein is CSVRGQLAGVRETQYF.